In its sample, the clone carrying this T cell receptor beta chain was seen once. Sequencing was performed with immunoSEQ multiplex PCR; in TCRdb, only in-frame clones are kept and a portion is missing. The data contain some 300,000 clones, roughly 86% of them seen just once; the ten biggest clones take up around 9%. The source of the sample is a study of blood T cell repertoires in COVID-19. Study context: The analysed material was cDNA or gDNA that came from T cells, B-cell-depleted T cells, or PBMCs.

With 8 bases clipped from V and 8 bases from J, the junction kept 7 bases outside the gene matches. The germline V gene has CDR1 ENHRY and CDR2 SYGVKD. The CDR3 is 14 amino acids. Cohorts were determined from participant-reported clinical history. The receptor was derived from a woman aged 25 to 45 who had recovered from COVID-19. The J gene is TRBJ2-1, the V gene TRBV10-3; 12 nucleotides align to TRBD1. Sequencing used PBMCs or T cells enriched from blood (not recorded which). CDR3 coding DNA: TGTGCCATCGGAGAAGGGACAGGGGGCGATGAGCAGTTCTTC. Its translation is CAIGEGTGGDEQFF.